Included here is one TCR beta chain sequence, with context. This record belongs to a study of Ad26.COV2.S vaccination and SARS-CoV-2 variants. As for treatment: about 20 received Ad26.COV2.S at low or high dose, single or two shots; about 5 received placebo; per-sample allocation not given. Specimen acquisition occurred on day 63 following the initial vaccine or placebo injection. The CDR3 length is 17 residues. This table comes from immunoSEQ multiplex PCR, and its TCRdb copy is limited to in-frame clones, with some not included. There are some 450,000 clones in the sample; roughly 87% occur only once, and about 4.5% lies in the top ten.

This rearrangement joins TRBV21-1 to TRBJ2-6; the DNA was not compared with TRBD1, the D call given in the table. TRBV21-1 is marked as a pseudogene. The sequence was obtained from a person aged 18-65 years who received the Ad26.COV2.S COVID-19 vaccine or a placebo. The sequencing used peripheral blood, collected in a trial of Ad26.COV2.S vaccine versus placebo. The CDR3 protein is CASSTGQGLNGANVLTF. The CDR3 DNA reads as TGTGCCAGCAGCACTGGACAGGGTCTCAACGGGGCCAACGTCCTGACTTTC.